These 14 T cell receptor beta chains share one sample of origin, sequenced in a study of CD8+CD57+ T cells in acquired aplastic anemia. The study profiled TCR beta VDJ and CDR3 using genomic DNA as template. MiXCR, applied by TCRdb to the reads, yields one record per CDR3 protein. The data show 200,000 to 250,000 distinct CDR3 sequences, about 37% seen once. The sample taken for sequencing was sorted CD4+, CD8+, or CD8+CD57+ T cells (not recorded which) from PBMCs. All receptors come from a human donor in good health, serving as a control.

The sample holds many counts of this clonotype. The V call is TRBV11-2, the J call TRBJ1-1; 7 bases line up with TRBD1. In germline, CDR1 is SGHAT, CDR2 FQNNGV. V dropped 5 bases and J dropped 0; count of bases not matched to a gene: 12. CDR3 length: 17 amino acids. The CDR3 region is CASSQPQGRIMNTEAFF. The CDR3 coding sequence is TGTGCCAGCAGCCAACCACAGGGGCGGATCATGAACACTGAAGCTTTCTTT.

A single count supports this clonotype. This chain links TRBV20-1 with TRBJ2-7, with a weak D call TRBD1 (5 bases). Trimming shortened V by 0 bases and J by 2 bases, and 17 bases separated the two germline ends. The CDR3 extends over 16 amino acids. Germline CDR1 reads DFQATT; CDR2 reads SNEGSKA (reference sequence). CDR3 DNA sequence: TGCAGTGCTAGAGATCTCCCCAGGGATGGAACCTACGAGCAGTACGTC. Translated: CSARDLPRDGTYEQYV.

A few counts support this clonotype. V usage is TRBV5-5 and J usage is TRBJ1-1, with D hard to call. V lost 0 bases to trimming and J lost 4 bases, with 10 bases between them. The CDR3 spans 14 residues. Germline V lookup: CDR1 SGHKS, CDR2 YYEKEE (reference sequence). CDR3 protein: CASSLGPRVTEAFF. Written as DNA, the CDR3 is TGTGCCAGCAGCTTGGGGCCGAGGGTCACTGAAGCTTTCTTT.

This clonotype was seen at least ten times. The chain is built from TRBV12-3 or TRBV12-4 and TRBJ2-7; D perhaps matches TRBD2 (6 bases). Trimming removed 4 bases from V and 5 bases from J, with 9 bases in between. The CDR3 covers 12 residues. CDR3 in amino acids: CASSSWGDEQYF. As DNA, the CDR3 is TGTGCCAGCAGTTCATGGGGGGACGAGCAGTACTTC.

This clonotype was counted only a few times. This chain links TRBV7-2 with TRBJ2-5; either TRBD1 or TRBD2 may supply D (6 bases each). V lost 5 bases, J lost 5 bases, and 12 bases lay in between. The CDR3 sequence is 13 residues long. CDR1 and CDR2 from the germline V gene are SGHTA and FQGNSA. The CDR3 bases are TGTGCCAGCAGCCCGGGGGCCTATGAGACCCAGTACTTC. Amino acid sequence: CASSPGAYETQYF.

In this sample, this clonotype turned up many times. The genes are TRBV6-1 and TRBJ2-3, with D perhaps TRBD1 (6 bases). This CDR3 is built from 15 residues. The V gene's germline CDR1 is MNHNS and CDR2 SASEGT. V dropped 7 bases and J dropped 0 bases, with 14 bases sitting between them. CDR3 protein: CASISRGSSTDTQYF. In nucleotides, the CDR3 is TGTGCCAGCATATCCAGGGGATCCAGCACAGATACGCAGTATTTT.

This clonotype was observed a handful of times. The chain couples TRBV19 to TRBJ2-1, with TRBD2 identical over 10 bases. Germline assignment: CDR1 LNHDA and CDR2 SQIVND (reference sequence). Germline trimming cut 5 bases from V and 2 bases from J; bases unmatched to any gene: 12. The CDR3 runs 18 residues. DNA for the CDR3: TGTGCCAGTAGTGTTCGGGGAAGCAGCGGGAGGGCCTACAATGAGCAGTTCTTC. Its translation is CASSVRGSSGRAYNEQFF.

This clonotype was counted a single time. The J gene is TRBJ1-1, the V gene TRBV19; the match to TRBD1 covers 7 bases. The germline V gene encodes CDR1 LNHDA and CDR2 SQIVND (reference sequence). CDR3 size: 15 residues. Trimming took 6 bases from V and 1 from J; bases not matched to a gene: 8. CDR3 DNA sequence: TGTGCCAGTAGGTCCATCGGGACAGCGAACACTGAAGCTTTCTTT. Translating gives CASRSIGTANTEAFF.

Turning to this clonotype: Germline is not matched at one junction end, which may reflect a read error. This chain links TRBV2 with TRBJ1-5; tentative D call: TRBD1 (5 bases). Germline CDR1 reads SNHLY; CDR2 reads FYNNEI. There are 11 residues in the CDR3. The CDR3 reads CACRVTQPQHF. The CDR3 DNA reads TGTGCCTGCAGGGTCACTCAGCCCCAGCATTTT.

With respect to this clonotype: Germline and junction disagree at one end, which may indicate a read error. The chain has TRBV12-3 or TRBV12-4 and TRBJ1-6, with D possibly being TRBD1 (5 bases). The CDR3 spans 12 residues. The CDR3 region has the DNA TGTGCCAGCAGCATTTCAGGGTCACCCCTCTACTTT. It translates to CASSISGSPLYF.

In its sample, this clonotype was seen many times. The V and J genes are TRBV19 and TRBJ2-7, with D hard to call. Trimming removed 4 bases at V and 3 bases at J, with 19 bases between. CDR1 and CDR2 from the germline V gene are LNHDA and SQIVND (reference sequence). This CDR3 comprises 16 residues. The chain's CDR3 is CASSRGRTEKIYEQYF. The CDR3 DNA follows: TGTGCCAGTAGTAGGGGTCGGACGGAAAAGATCTACGAGCAGTACTTC.

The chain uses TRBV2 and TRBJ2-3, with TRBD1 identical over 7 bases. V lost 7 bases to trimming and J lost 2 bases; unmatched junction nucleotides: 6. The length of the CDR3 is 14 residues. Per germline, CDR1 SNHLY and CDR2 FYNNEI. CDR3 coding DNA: TGTGCCAGCAAAAGGGGGCTTGACACAGATACGCAGTATTTT. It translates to CASKRGLDTDTQYF.

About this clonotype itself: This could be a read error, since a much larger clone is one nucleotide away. DNA for the CDR3: TGTGCCATCGGTACAAGGACTAGCGGGGGGTCGAACAATGAGCAGTTCTTC. Translation: CAIGTRTSGGSNNEQFF. The chain recombines TRBV10-3 with TRBJ2-1; 14 positions agree with TRBD2. Trimming removed 8 bases from V and 5 bases from J; junction bases left unmatched: 11. The CDR3 runs to 17 residues. Per the germline V gene, CDR1 is ENHRY and CDR2 is SYGVKD.

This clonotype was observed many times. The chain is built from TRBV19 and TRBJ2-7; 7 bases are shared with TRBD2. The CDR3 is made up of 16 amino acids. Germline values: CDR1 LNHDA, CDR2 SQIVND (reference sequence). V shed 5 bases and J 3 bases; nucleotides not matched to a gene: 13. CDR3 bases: TGTGCCAGTAGTCCCCAGGGAGGGGATGGGCTCTACGAGCAGTACTTC. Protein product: CASSPQGGDGLYEQYF.